Below, 14 T cell receptor beta chains from the same sample are listed, as sequenced in a study of blood T cell repertoires in COVID-19. Profiled with immunoSEQ multiplex PCR; TCRdb holds only in-frame clones, not every one. The table includes about 150,000 clones, approximately 90% detected once. Specimen: PBMCs or T cells enriched from blood (not recorded which). The source is a woman between 40 and 50 years old who had been exposed to COVID-19.

J is TRBJ2-5 and V is TRBV2; D uncertain. The CDR3 consists of 11 residues. Germline V lookup: CDR1 SNHLY, CDR2 FYNNEI. V shed 10 bases and J shed 2 bases, with 8 bases lying between them. The CDR3 nucleotides read TGTGCCACCGGAGAACAAGAGACCCAGTACTTC. As protein: CATGEQETQYF.

The J gene is TRBJ2-5, the V gene TRBV27; the D gene is possibly TRBD1 (5 bases). The germline CDR1 and CDR2 sequences are MNHEY and SMNVEV (reference sequence). V was trimmed by 3 bases and J by 4 bases, leaving 9 bases between them. This CDR3 has 13 residues. CDR3 sequence (DNA): TGTGCCAGCAGTTTCGGAAGGGGAGAGACCCAGTACTTC. Translated, it gives CASSFGRGETQYF.

The gene calls are TRBV5-4 and TRBJ2-5; TRBD1 matches at 7 bases. The CDR3 is 15 residues long. Trimming cost V 0 bases and J 5 bases; bases outside gene matches: 7. Germline V CDR1 and CDR2: SGHNT, YYREEE (reference sequence). DNA for the CDR3: TGTGCCAGCAGCTTGGACAGGGGAATTGTGGAGACCCAGTACTTC. Translation gives CASSLDRGIVETQYF.

As regards this clone: Other DNA sequences in this sample translate to the same CDR3. This chain uses TRBV7-9 with TRBJ1-2; 8 nucleotides agree with TRBD1. With 0 bases clipped from V and 4 bases from J, the junction kept 1 base outside the gene matches. CDR1 and CDR2 (germline): SEHNR, FQNEAQ (reference sequence). The CDR3 runs to 14 residues. CDR3 sequence: CASSLADRGYGYTF. The CDR3 DNA is TGTGCCAGCAGCTTAGCAGACAGGGGCTATGGCTACACCTTC.

V gene TRBV2 combines with J gene TRBJ2-5; 11 bases are shared with TRBD2. The CDR3 runs to 17 residues. Losses at the gene ends were 7 bases for V and 0 bases for J; bases not matched to a gene: 10. Germline lookup yields CDR1 SNHLY and CDR2 FYNNEI. CDR3: CASTSRLAGSYQETQYF. DNA for the CDR3: TGTGCCAGCACCTCCAGACTAGCGGGGTCGTACCAAGAGACCCAGTACTTC.

The chain recombines TRBV28 with TRBJ2-7; 10 nucleotides line up with TRBD1. Germline V lookup: CDR1 MDHEN, CDR2 SYDVKM. V lost 8 bases to trimming and J lost 3 bases; unmatched junction nucleotides: 19. The CDR3 has 18 amino acids. CDR3 region: CASSYPEPGTGAFYEQYF. DNA of the CDR3: TGTGCCAGCTCCTACCCTGAACCCGGGACAGGGGCCTTCTACGAGCAGTACTTC.

V usage is TRBV10-2 and J usage is TRBJ2-1, with 7 bases fitting TRBD2. The CDR3 contains 12 residues. Trimming removed 5 bases from V and 6 bases from J; junction bases left unmatched: 1. The germline V gene encodes CDR1 WSHSY and CDR2 SAAADI. The CDR3 bases are TGCGCCAGCAGTCCTAGCGGCAATGAGCAGTTCTTC. It is translated as CASSPSGNEQFF.

V and J are TRBV9 and TRBJ1-2, with 8 bases that match TRBD1. With V trimmed by 4 bases and J by 4 bases, 6 bases remained unmatched. This CDR3 is built from 14 residues. Germline assignment: CDR1 SGDLS and CDR2 YYNGEE. The CDR3 DNA reads as TGTGCCAGCAGCCCCGGACAGGGAGGCTATGGCTACACCTTC. Its protein product is CASSPGQGGYGYTF.

The gene calls are TRBV18 and TRBJ2-1, with D possibly being TRBD2 (7 bases). CDR1 is KGHSH and CDR2 is LQKENI in the germline V gene. The V end was cut by 2 bases, the J end by 8 bases, with 19 bases between. The CDR3 contains 16 residues. Here the CDR3 DNA reads TGTGCCAGCTCACCATTAAGGAGGGAGGGGGTCGATGAGCAGTTCTTC. Protein product: CASSPLRREGVDEQFF.

The chain has TRBV18 and TRBJ1-5; 8 bases fit TRBD1. J lost 0 bases, V lost 2 bases, and 6 bases had no gene match. This CDR3 spans 17 amino acids. Germline V gene sequence: CDR1 KGHSH, CDR2 LQKENI. The CDR3 sequence: CASSPNQGQDSNQPQHF. CDR3 sequence (DNA): TGTGCCAGCTCACCAAACCAGGGACAGGATAGCAATCAGCCCCAGCATTTT. Together with reference TRBV18 and TRBJ1-5, the CDR3 gives the full variable domain: NAGVMQNPRHLVRRRGQEARLRCSPMKGHSHVYWYRQLPEEGLKFMVYLQKENIIDESGMPKERFSAEFPKEGPSILRIQQVVRGDSAAYFCASSPNQGQDSNQPQHFGDGTRLSIL.

CDR3 nucleotides: TGTGCCATCAGTGGGCTAGCGGGTCACGAGCAGTACTTC. Protein product: CAISGLAGHEQYF. The gene calls are TRBV10-3 and TRBJ2-7, with 8 bases matching TRBD2. CDR3 length: 13 residues. The germline V gene has CDR1 ENHRY and CDR2 SYGVKD. Trimming cost V 4 bases and J 5 bases; bases outside gene matches: 4.

The V gene is TRBV25-1, the J gene TRBJ2-5, with 7 bases matching TRBD2. CDR1 is MGHDK, CDR2 SYGVNS, per germline. This CDR3 is built from 17 residues. The junction had 7 bases not matched to a gene; V was cut back by 0 bases and J by 0 bases. The CDR3: CASSEYRGGVYQETQYF. The CDR3, as DNA: TGTGCCAGCAGTGAATATAGGGGAGGGGTGTACCAAGAGACCCAGTACTTC.

The chain combines TRBV5-1 with TRBJ2-1; TRBD2 is a possible D gene (5 bases). Germline CDR1 and CDR2: SGHRS and YFSETQ. Deletions cut 1 base from V and 0 bases from J, with 11 bases between. The CDR3 is 16 amino acids. CDR3 in amino acids: CASSLRGVDSYNEQFF. The CDR3, as DNA: TGCGCCAGCAGCTTGCGGGGAGTAGACTCCTACAATGAGCAGTTCTTC.

This chain connects TRBV27 to TRBJ2-3; TRBD2 aligns across 9 bases. Germline CDR1 reads MNHEY; CDR2 reads SMNVEV (reference sequence). CDR3 length equals 15 residues. J was trimmed by 4 bases and V by 2 bases; bases with no gene match: 4. The DNA for the CDR3 is TGTGCCAGCAGTTTAAGGGCGGGAGGGGCAGATACGCAGTATTTT. Encoded protein: CASSLRAGGADTQYF.